This TCR beta chain was recorded in a study of Ad26.COV2.S vaccination and SARS-CoV-2 variants. As for the study in general: It was the COV1001 Ad26.COV2.S trial arm that included the donor.

Broader study findings: Compared with placebo recipients, vaccine recipients had higher spike-specific TCR breadth. After vaccination, reports described spike-specific CD8+ and CD4+ T cell responses as showing substantial breadth.

Specified treatment: 19 received Ad26.COV2.S at low or high dose, single or two shots; about 5 received placebo; per-sample allocation not given. Specimen acquisition occurred on day 63 following the initial vaccine or placebo injection. A Boston adult aged 18-55 years was the donor. Remarks on this clone: The antigen is unknown.

In germline, CDR1 is LGHNA, CDR2 YSLEER. Trimming shortened V by 0 bases and J by 3 bases, and 11 bases separated the two germline ends. CDR3 length: 16 residues. Sequencing was performed with immunoSEQ multiplex PCR; in TCRdb, only in-frame clones are kept and a portion is missing. The profile covers about 350,000 clones, with around 88% appearing a single time and about 10% taken by the ten largest. The clonotype was recovered from a person aged 18 to 59 who received the Ad26.COV2.S COVID-19 vaccine or a placebo. Here the sequenced sample was peripheral blood, taken in a trial of Ad26.COV2.S vaccine versus placebo. The chain recombines TRBV4-3 with TRBJ1-4; D uncertain. The CDR3 is CASSQEAQLPNEKLFF. DNA of the CDR3: TGCGCCAGCAGCCAAGAGGCGCAGTTGCCTAATGAAAAACTGTTTTTT.